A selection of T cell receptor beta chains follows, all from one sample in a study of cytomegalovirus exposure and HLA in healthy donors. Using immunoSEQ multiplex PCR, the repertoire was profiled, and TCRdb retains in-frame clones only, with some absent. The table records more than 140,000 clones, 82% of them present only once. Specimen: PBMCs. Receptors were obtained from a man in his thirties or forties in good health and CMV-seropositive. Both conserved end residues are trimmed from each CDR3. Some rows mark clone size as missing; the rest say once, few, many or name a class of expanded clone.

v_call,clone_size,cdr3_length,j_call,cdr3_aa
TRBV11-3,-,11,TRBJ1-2,ASSLAGNYGYT
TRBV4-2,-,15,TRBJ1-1,ASSQGTGGGLNTEAF
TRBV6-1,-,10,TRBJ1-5,ASSSRNQPQH
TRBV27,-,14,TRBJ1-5,ASGWLGGGSNQPQH
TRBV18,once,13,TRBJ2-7,ASSHDQGSSYEQY
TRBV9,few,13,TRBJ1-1,ASSVADSMNTEAF
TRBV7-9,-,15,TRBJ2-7,ASSRDRGLAGLYEQY
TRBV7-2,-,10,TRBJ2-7,ASRRDIGEQY
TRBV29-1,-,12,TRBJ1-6,SVREVSGNSPLH
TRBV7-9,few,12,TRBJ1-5,SSSLGEGPQPQH
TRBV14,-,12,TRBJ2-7,ASSLRRESYEQY
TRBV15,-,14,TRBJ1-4,ATSRDRGSTNEKLF
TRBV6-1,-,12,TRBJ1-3,ATMQGFSGNTIY
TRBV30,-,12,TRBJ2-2,AWKRDRVTGELF